Shown below are 24 T cell receptor beta chains from a single sample sequenced in a study of shared T cell receptors in the human thymus. Assay: immunoSEQ multiplex PCR; the TCRdb copy retains only in-frame clones and omits some. This table holds over 450,000 clones, 78% found once. The same sample was also used in a study of human thymus T cells.

The sequencing sample was made of thymocytes. The receptor source for this set is a boy younger than two with a congenital heart defect.

This chain links TRBV6-5 with TRBJ2-2; D may be TRBD1 (5 bases). The CDR3 runs to 13 residues. V was cut by 5 bases and J by 5 bases, with 9 bases left in between. From germline, CDR1 is MNHEY and CDR2 SVGAGI. CDR3 sequence (DNA): TGTGCCAGCAGTGCCCACAGGACCGGGGAGCTGTTTTTT. Protein sequence: CASSAHRTGELFF.

This chain links TRBV4-2 with TRBJ2-1, with D possibly TRBD2 on 6 matching bases. Trimming shortened V by 4 bases and J by 8 bases, and 12 bases separated the two germline ends. This CDR3 contains 13 residues. CDR1 is LGHNA and CDR2 is YNFKEQ in the germline V gene. The CDR3 loop is CASSLGLRDEQFF. The DNA of the CDR3 is TGTGCCAGCAGCCTGGGACTGAGGGATGAGCAGTTCTTC.

The gene calls are TRBV4-1 and TRBJ2-1, with D unresolved. CDR1 MGHRA and CDR2 YSYEKL come from the germline V gene. The germline V and J ends were trimmed by 3 bases and 8 bases, with 23 bases remaining between them. CDR3 size: 17 residues. For the CDR3, the DNA is TGCGCCAGCAGCCAGACTCGAGACTCCCCCGATTGTGATGAGCAGTTCTTC. Translating it yields CASSQTRDSPDCDEQFF.

The chain couples TRBV7-2 to TRBJ2-1; 8 bases align to TRBD2. Unmatched junction bases numbered 9, after V lost 5 bases and J lost 3 bases. Germline V lookup: CDR1 SGHTA, CDR2 FQGNSA. The CDR3 extends over 16 amino acids. CDR3 protein: CASSLTGRADYNEQFF. CDR3 DNA sequence: TGTGCCAGCAGCCTAACCGGGAGGGCCGACTACAATGAGCAGTTCTTC. The full variable domain, completed using reference TRBV7-2 and TRBJ2-1, is GAGVSQSPSNKVTEKGKDVELRCDPISGHTALYWYRQSLGQGLEFLIYFQGNSAPDKSGLPSDRFSAERTGGSVSTLTIQRTQQEDSAVYLCASSLTGRADYNEQFFGPGTRLTVL.

V is TRBV4-3 and J is TRBJ2-7; 16 bases align to TRBD2. V dropped 1 base and J dropped 8; count of bases not matched to a gene: 23. CDR3 length: 22 residues. Germline CDR1 is LGHNA and CDR2 is YSLEER. The CDR3 is CASSQGRQDPGLAGGDPYKQYF. The DNA for the CDR3 is TGCGCCAGCAGCCAAGGGAGACAGGATCCGGGACTAGCGGGAGGGGACCCATATAAGCAGTACTTC.

This clone was counted once. J is TRBJ2-3 and V is TRBV5-5; 9 bases line up with TRBD2. The ends lost 3 bases at V and 5 bases at J; junction bases unmatched: 7. The germline CDR1 and CDR2 sequences are SGHKS and YYEKEE (reference sequence). This CDR3 is built from 15 residues. The CDR3 DNA sequence: TGTGCCAGCAGCTACGGGACTAGCCATAGAGATACGCAGTATTTT. Translation: CASSYGTSHRDTQYF.

The V call is TRBV2, the J call TRBJ2-3; 13 bases align to TRBD2. Germline CDR1 is SNHLY and CDR2 is FYNNEI. There are 18 residues in the CDR3. The V and J ends lost 4 bases and 2 bases, in that order; junction bases with no gene match: 9. The CDR3 bases are TGTGCCAGCAGTGGATGGACTAGCGGGAGAGGGACCACAGATACGCAGTATTTT. Translation: CASSGWTSGRGTTDTQYF.

V usage is TRBV30 and J usage is TRBJ1-2; TRBD1 is a possible D gene (5 bases). The CDR3 runs to 18 residues. The V end lost 0 bases, the J end lost 6 bases, and 26 bases lay between the germline ends. Germline values: CDR1 GTSNPN, CDR2 SVGIG (reference sequence). CDR3 nucleotide sequence: TGTGCCTGGAGTGTACCGCGGCAGGGCCATCGTCAGGGCGATGGCTACACCTTC. Its translation: CAWSVPRQGHRQGDGYTF. The full variable domain, completed using reference TRBV30 and TRBJ1-2, is SQTIHQWPATLVQPVGSPLSLECTVEGTSNPNLYWYRQAAGRGLQLLFYSVGIGQISSEVPQNLSASRPQDRQFILSSKKLLLSDSGFYLCAWSVPRQGHRQGDGYTFGSGTRLTVV.

The chain has TRBV30 and TRBJ2-1; D uncertain. V was cut by 2 bases and J by 7 bases, with 3 bases left in between. The germline gives CDR1 GTSNPN, CDR2 SVGIG (reference sequence). The CDR3 contains 10 residues. The CDR3 sequence: CAWSPNEQFF. CDR3 nucleotide sequence: TGTGCCTGGAGTCCGAATGAGCAGTTCTTC.

This clone occurred a few times. V gene TRBV14 combines with J gene TRBJ1-1; 10 bases map to TRBD1. V lost 1 base to trimming and J lost 0 bases; unmatched junction nucleotides: 8. The CDR3 is made up of 18 amino acids. From germline, CDR1 is SGHDN and CDR2 FVKESK. This CDR3 reads CASSQAGTGDGLNTEAFF. CDR3 bases: TGTGCCAGCAGCCAAGCTGGGACAGGGGACGGGTTGAACACTGAAGCTTTCTTT.

V gene TRBV25-1 combines with J gene TRBJ2-7; perhaps TRBD2 as D (6 bases). From germline, CDR1 is MGHDK and CDR2 SYGVNS. The CDR3 covers 15 residues. V was trimmed by 1 base and J by 6 bases, leaving 16 bases between them. The CDR3 region has the DNA TGTGCCAGCAGTGAATTCGTTGGTAGCGGTGGCGAGCAGTACTTC. The encoded protein is CASSEFVGSGGEQYF.

The CDR3 region has the DNA TGTGCCTGGAGATCCGTCAAACAGGGATCAGATGAAAAACTGTTTTTT. Translating it yields CAWRSVKQGSDEKLFF. The J gene is TRBJ1-4, the V gene TRBV30; a possible D gene is TRBD1 (6 bases). The germline gives CDR1 GTSNPN, CDR2 SVGIG (reference sequence). Trimming left V 3 bases short and J 6 bases short, with 20 bases between. This CDR3 has 16 amino acids.

The genes are TRBV11-2 and TRBJ2-5; tentatively, D is TRBD2 (5 bases). The CDR3 loop spans 13 amino acids. The germline gives CDR1 SGHAT, CDR2 FQNNGV. Trimming shortened V by 5 bases and J by 1 base, and 8 bases separated the two germline ends. CDR3 coding DNA: TGTGCCAGCAGCGAGCGGCTCCAAGAGACCCAGTACTTC. It specifies CASSERLQETQYF. Using reference TRBV11-2 and TRBJ2-5 for the parts outside the CDR3, the full variable domain is EAGVAQSPRYKIIEKRQSVAFWCNPISGHATLYWYQQILGQGPKLLIQFQNNGVVDDSQLPKDRFSAERLKGVDSTLKIQPAKLEDSAVYLCASSERLQETQYFGPGTRLLVL.

The V call is TRBV11-2, the J call TRBJ2-3; TRBD2 agrees at 8 bases. V shed 0 bases, J shed 0 bases, and the junction held 11 bases outside the gene matches. Germline CDR1 SGHAT, CDR2 FQNNGV. The CDR3 runs to 19 residues. The CDR3 spells CASSLDVSVAGLSTDTQYF. CDR3 bases: TGTGCCAGCAGCTTAGATGTTTCGGTAGCGGGACTTAGCACAGATACGCAGTATTTT.

This chain connects TRBV11-3 to TRBJ2-1; tentative D call: TRBD1 (6 bases). CDR1 SGHNT and CDR2 YENEEA come from the germline V gene. Trimming cost V 2 bases and J 4 bases, with 15 bases left between them. This CDR3 comprises 16 residues. The CDR3 loop is CASSLSMDSFYNEQFF. The CDR3 DNA follows: TGTGCCAGCAGCTTATCGATGGACAGTTTTTACAATGAGCAGTTCTTC.

The chain employs TRBV7-9 and TRBJ2-3, with TRBD2 matching over 9 bases. The CDR3 covers 15 residues. Germline lookup yields CDR1 SEHNR and CDR2 FQNEAQ (reference sequence). V lost 3 bases to trimming and J lost 3 bases; unmatched junction nucleotides: 4. DNA of the CDR3: TGTGCCAGCAGCTTCGGGACTAGCACAACAGATACGCAGTATTTT. Translated, it gives CASSFGTSTTDTQYF.

The chain links TRBV11-3 to TRBJ2-3; 9 nucleotides agree with TRBD2. Trimming took 5 bases from V and 1 from J; bases not matched to a gene: 7. CDR1 and CDR2 (germline): SGHNT, YENEEA. The CDR3 sequence is 16 residues long. The CDR3 loop is CASSRAGGIGTDTQYF. CDR3 sequence (DNA): TGTGCCAGCAGCCGAGCGGGAGGAATAGGCACAGATACGCAGTATTTT.

CDR3 amino acids: CASRTGTGITEAFF. The CDR3 DNA reads TGTGCCAGCAGAACCGGGACAGGGATCACTGAAGCTTTCTTT. The chain couples TRBV27 to TRBJ1-1; 9 bases are shared with TRBD1. Per the germline V gene, CDR1 is MNHEY and CDR2 is SMNVEV (reference sequence). The length of the CDR3 is 14 residues. The V and J ends lost 6 bases and 4 bases, in that order; junction bases with no gene match: 6.

This clone was counted a single time. The genes are TRBV5-4 and TRBJ2-1; D gene unclear. CDR1 SGHNT and CDR2 YYREEE come from the germline V gene (reference sequence). Trimming removed 4 bases from V and 0 bases from J, with 14 bases in between. The CDR3 contains 16 residues. This chain's CDR3 is CASSITALSSYNEQFF. CDR3 sequence (DNA): TGTGCCAGCAGCATAACCGCCCTGAGCTCCTACAATGAGCAGTTCTTC.

The genes are TRBV18 and TRBJ2-1, with 7 bases aligning to TRBD2. The CDR3 is 16 amino acids. The trim removed 5 bases at V and 5 bases at J, leaving 12 bases unmatched. CDR1 is KGHSH, CDR2 LQKENI, per germline. The CDR3 DNA sequence: TGTGCCAGCTCATCTTGGACTAGAGATTTCGACAATGAGCAGTTCTTC. Translated, it gives CASSSWTRDFDNEQFF.

The V call is TRBV12-5, the J call TRBJ2-1; 8 nucleotides line up with TRBD2. CDR3 length equals 20 residues. Losses at the gene ends were 1 base for V and 0 bases for J; bases not matched to a gene: 14. Germline V gene sequence: CDR1 LGHNT, CDR2 FRNRAP. CDR3 sequence (DNA): TGTGCTAGTGGTTTGGAATTGACTAGCTTGGGGACTAGCTCCTACAATGAGCAGTTCTTC. The encoded protein is CASGLELTSLGTSSYNEQFF.

The chain carries TRBV5-1 and TRBJ2-3; D may be TRBD2 (5 bases). CDR1 and CDR2 from the germline V gene are SGHRS and YFSETQ. Trimming left V 0 bases short and J 6 bases short, with 8 bases between. The CDR3 has 13 residues. The CDR3 sequence: CASSLGERDTQYF. As DNA, the CDR3 is TGCGCCAGCAGCTTGGGGGAGCGGGATACGCAGTATTTT.

A few counts support this clone. The chain recombines TRBV28 with TRBJ2-2; 13 nucleotides line up with TRBD2. The CDR3 covers 18 residues. V lost 3 bases and J lost 3; bases outside the gene matches: 7. The germline V gene has CDR1 MDHEN and CDR2 SYDVKM. The CDR3 loop is CASSFSGGLAGYTGELFF. The CDR3 DNA follows: TGTGCCAGCAGTTTTTCCGGGGGACTAGCGGGATACACCGGGGAGCTGTTTTTT.

The CDR3 DNA sequence: TGTGCCAGCAGGGGGGGACTAGCAGATGAGGGCTCCTACGAGCAGTACTTC. It specifies CASRGGLADEGSYEQYF. The V call is TRBV27, the J call TRBJ2-7; 9 nucleotides align to TRBD2. This CDR3 region has 17 residues. CDR1 and CDR2 from the germline V gene are MNHEY and SMNVEV (reference sequence). The V and J ends lost 6 bases and 0 bases, in that order; junction bases with no gene match: 12.